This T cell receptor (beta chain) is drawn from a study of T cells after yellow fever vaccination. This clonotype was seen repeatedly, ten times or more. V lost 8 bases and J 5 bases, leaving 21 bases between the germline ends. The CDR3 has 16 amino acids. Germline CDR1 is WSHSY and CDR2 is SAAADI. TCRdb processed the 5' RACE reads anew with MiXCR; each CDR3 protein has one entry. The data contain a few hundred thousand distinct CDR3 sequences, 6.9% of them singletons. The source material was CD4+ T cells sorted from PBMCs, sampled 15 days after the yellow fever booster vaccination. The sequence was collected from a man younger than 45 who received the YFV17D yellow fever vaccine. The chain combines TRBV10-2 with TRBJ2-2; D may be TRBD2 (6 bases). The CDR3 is CASGPRDRGKTGELFF. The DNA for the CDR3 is TGCGCCAGCGGGCCCCGGGACCGGGGGAAAACCGGGGAGCTGTTTTTT.